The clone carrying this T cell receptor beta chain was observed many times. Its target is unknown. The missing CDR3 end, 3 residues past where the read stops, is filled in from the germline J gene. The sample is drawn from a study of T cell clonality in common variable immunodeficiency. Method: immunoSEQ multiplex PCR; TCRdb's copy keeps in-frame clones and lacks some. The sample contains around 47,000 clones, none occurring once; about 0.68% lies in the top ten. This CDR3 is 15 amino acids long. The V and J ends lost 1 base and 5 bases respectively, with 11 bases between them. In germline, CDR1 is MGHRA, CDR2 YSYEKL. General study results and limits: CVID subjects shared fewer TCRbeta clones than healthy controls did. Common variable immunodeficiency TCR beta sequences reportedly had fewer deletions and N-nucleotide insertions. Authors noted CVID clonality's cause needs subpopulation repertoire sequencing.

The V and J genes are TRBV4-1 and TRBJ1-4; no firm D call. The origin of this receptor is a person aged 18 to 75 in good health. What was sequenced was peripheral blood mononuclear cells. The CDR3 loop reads CASSQGHLQNEKLFF. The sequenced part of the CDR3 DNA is TGCGCCAGCAGCCAAGGACACTTACAAAATGAAAAA.